Each of the 5 T cell receptor beta chains below was sequenced from the same sample in a study of blood T cell repertoires in COVID-19. The repertoire was sequenced with immunoSEQ multiplex PCR; TCRdb's copy has only in-frame clones and lacks some. The sample holds some 400,000 clones; about 90% are singletons and the top ten take roughly 2.1%. Material: peripheral blood. Source of these receptors: a woman aged 55-75 years with COVID-19, enrolled during active disease.

Only a few counts were recorded for this clone. This chain uses TRBV5-4 with TRBJ2-7, with D uncertain. Germline V gives CDR1 SGHNT, CDR2 YYREEE (reference sequence). V lost 0 bases and J lost 7, with 11 bases in between. This CDR3 region has 13 residues. CDR3 DNA: TGTGCCAGCAGCTTGGGGCCCATGTGGGAGCAGTACTTC. Protein product: CASSLGPMWEQYF.

V usage is TRBV24-1 and J usage is TRBJ2-3; 10 bases fit TRBD2. The germline gives CDR1 KGHDR, CDR2 SFDVKD. This CDR3 is 18 amino acids long. The junction had 12 bases not matched to a gene; V was cut back by 2 bases and J by 5 bases. For the CDR3, the DNA is TGTGCCACCAGTGATTCAAGTTTCTCGGCTAGCGGGGGAGATACGCAGTATTTT. As protein: CATSDSSFSASGGDTQYF.

DNA of the CDR3: TGTGCCAGCAGCCCAGGGGGAGAAGGGCAAGAGACCCAGTACTTC. It translates to CASSPGGEGQETQYF. The V call is TRBV7-2, the J call TRBJ2-5, with 7 positions matching TRBD1. The CDR3 has 15 amino acids. Germline assignment: CDR1 SGHTA and CDR2 FQGNSA. The V and J ends lost 5 bases and 2 bases, in that order; junction bases with no gene match: 8.

This clone was picked up a small number of times. V and J are TRBV9 and TRBJ1-1, with no clear D. The length of the CDR3 is 14 residues. Germline assignment: CDR1 SGDLS and CDR2 YYNGEE. V shed 6 bases and J shed 1 base, with 13 bases lying between them. The CDR3 spells CASNDYGGNTEAFF. DNA of the CDR3: TGTGCCAGCAACGACTACGGAGGGAACACTGAAGCTTTCTTT. Complete variable domain (other parts from reference TRBV9 and TRBJ1-1): DSGVTQTPKHLITATGQRVTLRCSPRSGDLSVYWYQQSLDQGLQFLIQYYNGEERAKGNILERFSAQQFPDLHSELNLSSLELGDSALYFCASNDYGGNTEAFFGQGTRLTVV.

The CDR3 spells CASSSPSGGLGGETQYF. In DNA, the CDR3 is TGTGCCAGCAGCTCCCCCAGCGGGGGGTTAGGTGGAGAGACCCAGTACTTC. V and J are TRBV11-2 and TRBJ2-5; 9 bases are shared with TRBD2. This CDR3 has 17 amino acids. From germline, CDR1 is SGHAT and CDR2 FQNNGV. With 4 bases clipped from V and 4 bases from J, the junction kept 13 bases outside the gene matches.